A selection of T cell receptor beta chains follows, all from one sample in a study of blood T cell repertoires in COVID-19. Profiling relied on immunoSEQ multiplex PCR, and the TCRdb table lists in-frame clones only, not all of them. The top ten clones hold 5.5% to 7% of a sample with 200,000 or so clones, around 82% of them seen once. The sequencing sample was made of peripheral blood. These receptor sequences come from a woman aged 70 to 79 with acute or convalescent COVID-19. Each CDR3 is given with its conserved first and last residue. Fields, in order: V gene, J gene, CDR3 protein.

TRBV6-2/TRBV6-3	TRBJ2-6	CASSYSRGGRGSGANVLTF
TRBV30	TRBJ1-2	CAWSAGLSEGYTF
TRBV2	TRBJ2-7	CASSEEGWTSGRFWSYEQYF
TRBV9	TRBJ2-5	CASSARTNQETQYF
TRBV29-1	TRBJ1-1	CSVDGTSNTEAFF
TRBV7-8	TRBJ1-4	CASSSRTGGDEKLFF
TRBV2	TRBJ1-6	CANAEENNSPLHF
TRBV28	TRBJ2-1	CASSPRPGTSGSSSYNEQFF
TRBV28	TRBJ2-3	CASSSGNVDTQYF
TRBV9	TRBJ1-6	CASSPRARSYNSPLHF
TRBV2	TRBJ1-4	CASSVDRGDVGKLFF
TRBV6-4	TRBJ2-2	CASSDPPSGRFAGELFF
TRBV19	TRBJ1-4	CASTASGGEKLFF
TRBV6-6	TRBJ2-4	CASSWDRGGLQYF
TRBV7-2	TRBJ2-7	CASSPPGQLLFYEQYF
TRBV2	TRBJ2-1	CASSLSGGSMGEQFF
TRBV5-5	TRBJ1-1	CASIKDNWSEAFF
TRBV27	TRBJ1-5	CASSLGPPGEPQHF
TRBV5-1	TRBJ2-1	CASSLGQGEQFF
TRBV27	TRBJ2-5	CASGHRGPGETQYF
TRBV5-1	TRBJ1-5	CASSLQGPQPQHF
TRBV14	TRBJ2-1	CASSQDVAGEQFF
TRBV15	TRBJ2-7	CATSRDLLRQEAYEQYF
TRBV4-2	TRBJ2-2	CASSLIPRLAGPGELFF
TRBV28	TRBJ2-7	CASNISGRTIYEQYF
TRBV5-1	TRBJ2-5	CASNRQGLTETQYF
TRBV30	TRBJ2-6	CAWGDTAGANVLTF
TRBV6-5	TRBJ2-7	CASSLQVSHEQYF
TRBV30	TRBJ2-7	CAWNHEVRSYEQYF
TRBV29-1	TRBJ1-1	CSGLDTGGNTEAFF
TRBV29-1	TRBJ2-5	CSVNRLETQYF
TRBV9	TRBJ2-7	CASSVGDTVSYEQYF
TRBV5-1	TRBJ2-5	CASSPTTSGGETQYF
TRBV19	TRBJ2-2	CASSIQGVGELFF
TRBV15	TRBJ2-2	CATSRGVGLAGAGELFF
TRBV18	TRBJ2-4	CASSPGPGQKAKNIQYF
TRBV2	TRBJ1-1	CASSERGQGKTEAFF
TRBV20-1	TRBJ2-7	CSASGLAGRPYEQYF
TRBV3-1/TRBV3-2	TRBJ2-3	CASSQDTGWTDTQYF
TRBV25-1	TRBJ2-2	CASSFSGVNTGELFF
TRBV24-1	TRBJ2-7	CATSGQGTYEQYF
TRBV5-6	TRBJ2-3	CASSFGLEASAQYF
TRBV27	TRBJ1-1	CASSPAGRTEAFF